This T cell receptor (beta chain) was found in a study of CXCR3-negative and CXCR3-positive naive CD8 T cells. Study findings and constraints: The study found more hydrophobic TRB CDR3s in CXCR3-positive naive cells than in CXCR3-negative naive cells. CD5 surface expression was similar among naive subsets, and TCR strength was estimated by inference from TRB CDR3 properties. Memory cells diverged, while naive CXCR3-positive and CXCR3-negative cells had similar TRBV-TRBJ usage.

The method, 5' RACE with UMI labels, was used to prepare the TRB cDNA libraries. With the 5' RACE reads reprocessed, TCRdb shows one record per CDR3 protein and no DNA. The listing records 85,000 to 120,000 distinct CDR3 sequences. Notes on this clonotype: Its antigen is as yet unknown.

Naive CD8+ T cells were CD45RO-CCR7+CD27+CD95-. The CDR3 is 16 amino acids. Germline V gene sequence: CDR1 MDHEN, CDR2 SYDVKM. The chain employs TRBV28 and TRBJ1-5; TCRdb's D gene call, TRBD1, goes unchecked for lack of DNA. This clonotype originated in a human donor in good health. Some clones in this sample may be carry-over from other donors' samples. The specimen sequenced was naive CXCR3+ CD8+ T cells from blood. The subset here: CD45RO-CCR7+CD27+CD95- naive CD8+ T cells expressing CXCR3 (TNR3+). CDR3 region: CASSLWSGIVNQPQHF.